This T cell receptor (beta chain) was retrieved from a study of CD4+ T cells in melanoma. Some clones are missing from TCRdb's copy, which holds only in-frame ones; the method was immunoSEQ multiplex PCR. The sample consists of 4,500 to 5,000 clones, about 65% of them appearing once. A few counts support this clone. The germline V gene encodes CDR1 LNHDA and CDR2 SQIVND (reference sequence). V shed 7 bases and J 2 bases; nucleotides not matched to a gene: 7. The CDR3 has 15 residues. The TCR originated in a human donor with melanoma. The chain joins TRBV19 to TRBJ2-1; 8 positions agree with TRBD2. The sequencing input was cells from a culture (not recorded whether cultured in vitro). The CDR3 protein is CASTGPGGPYNEQFF. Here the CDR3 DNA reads TGTGCCAGTACCGGTCCGGGGGGGCCCTACAATGAGCAGTTCTTC.